The entry below describes one T cell receptor beta chain. Its specificity is not known. The donors were members of the roughly 120-subject validation cohort (separate from the roughly 700-subject first cohort). Generated by immunoSEQ multiplex PCR, the TCRdb table keeps only in-frame clones and is missing some. The repertoire holds around 250,000 clones, with around 90% as singletons. V lost 7 bases, J lost 6 bases, and 15 bases stayed unmatched. Germline V CDR1 and CDR2: SQVTM, ANQGSEA. There are 15 residues in the CDR3. The data derive from a study of cytomegalovirus exposure and HLA in healthy donors. In the study overall: Later, an analysis reported that the 120 or so validation repertoires had used the same platform as the approximately 670 first-cohort repertoires.

Overall study findings and caveats: In vitro experiments confirmed that a few CMV-associated chains were specific for CMV antigens. The authors listed approximately 150 TCR beta chains as cytomegalovirus-associated.

Material for sequencing was PBMCs. This rearrangement joins TRBV29-1 to TRBJ2-1, with 7 bases fitting TRBD1. The sequence came from a woman younger than 30 in good health and CMV-seronegative. CDR3 nucleotides: TGCAGCGCCCAACAGGGGTTGAGTGCGAGCAATGAGCAGTTCTTC. Translating it yields CSAQQGLSASNEQFF.